This entry describes one T cell receptor (beta chain). Its target is not known. It was cDNA, reverse transcribed from extracted RNA, that served as the sequencing template. Clones were read by immunoSEQ multiplex PCR, and TCRdb kept only the in-frame ones, dropping some. The sample records 30,000 to 35,000 clones, around 59% being singletons. These data are taken from a study of CD8+ T cells in alopecia areata. V lost 2 bases and J lost 0, with 8 bases in between. Germline CDR1 MNHNS, CDR2 SASEGT. CDR3 length: 16 amino acids. Overall study results and limits: Especially in alopecia totalis/universalis, lesional scalp showed greater clonality than normal scalp did.

This receptor was obtained from a human donor with alopecia areata. The chain combines TRBV6-1 with TRBJ2-6; no firm D call. The sequencing input was NKG2D-high CD8+ T cells sorted from blood. CDR3 loop: CASSELIYSGANVLTF. In DNA, the CDR3 is TGTGCCAGCAGTGAACTGATCTACTCTGGGGCCAACGTCCTGACTTTC.